What follows are 29 T cell receptor beta chains derived from one specimen sequenced in a study of early T cells in non-severe SARS-CoV-2 infection. TCRdb re-called the 5' RACE reads with MiXCR, one entry per CDR3 protein. The profile shows some 71,000 distinct CDR3 sequences, approximately 10% of them singletons. Here the sequenced sample was whole blood, taken at baseline. The receptors shown here come from an adult who was a healthcare worker with PCR-confirmed SARS-CoV-2 infection or an uninfected control (not recorded which).

In its sample, this clonotype was seen many times. A junction end diverges from the germline sequence, so it may reflect a read error. CDR3 residues: CASRRGLGELFF. In DNA, the CDR3 is TGTGCCAGCAGGAGGGGGCTCGGGGAGCTTTTTTTT. The gene calls are TRBV6-5 and TRBJ2-2; 7 bases align to TRBD1. The V gene's germline CDR1 is MNHEY and CDR2 SVGAGI. CDR3 length: 12 amino acids.

This clonotype turned up a few times. The chain combines TRBV2 with TRBJ2-3, with TRBD2 matching over 8 bases. V gave up 8 bases and J gave up 5 bases; unmatched junction bases: 12. The germline V gene has CDR1 SNHLY and CDR2 FYNNEI. This CDR3 is 15 amino acids long. CDR3 DNA: TGTGCCAGCGGCTACGGGGGGGCAATGGGAGATACGCAGTATTTT. Encoded protein: CASGYGGAMGDTQYF. Filled out from reference TRBV2 and TRBJ2-3, the complete variable domain reads EPEVTQTPSHQVTQMGQEVILRCVPISNHLYFYWYRQILGQKVEFLVSFYNNEISEKSEIFDDQFSVERPDGSNFTLKIRSTKLEDSAMYFCASGYGGAMGDTQYFGPGTRLTVL.

The V call is TRBV30, the J call TRBJ1-5, with a weak D call TRBD1 (5 bases). The CDR3 has 15 residues. The V gene's germline CDR1 is GTSNPN and CDR2 SVGIG (reference sequence). V lost 0 bases to trimming and J lost 2 bases, with 11 bases between them. CDR3 DNA: TGTGCCTGGAGTGTACTAGGGGTCGGCAATCAGCCCCAGCATTTT. Amino acids: CAWSVLGVGNQPQHF.

This clonotype has a handful of counts. The chain joins TRBV12-3 or TRBV12-4 to TRBJ2-5; the D call may be TRBD1 or TRBD2 (5 bases each). The CDR3 contains 14 residues. V shed 8 bases and J shed 2 bases, with 15 bases lying between them. CDR3 region: CASSRGAAQETQYF. Written as DNA, the CDR3 is TGTGCCAGCTCCCGAGGGGCAGCACAAGAGACCCAGTACTTC.

V gene TRBV4-3 combines with J gene TRBJ2-1, with a weak D call TRBD2 (5 bases). The CDR3 runs to 15 residues. V was trimmed by 4 bases and J by 8 bases, leaving 18 bases between them. Germline loops: CDR1 LGHNA, CDR2 YSLEER. In DNA, the CDR3 is TGCGCCAGCAGCCGAGGCGCGGAGGCAGGAGATGAGCAGTTCTTC. This codes for CASSRGAEAGDEQFF.

The chain combines TRBV19 with TRBJ2-1; TRBD1 is a possible D gene (6 bases). The V and J ends lost 4 bases and 1 base respectively, with 20 bases between them. The germline V gene encodes CDR1 LNHDA and CDR2 SQIVND (reference sequence). This CDR3 spans 18 amino acids. CDR3 in DNA: TGTGCCAGTAGTAGGAGGCTCCCGGGACATTCGTCCTACAATGAGCAGTTCTTC. It codes for CASSRRLPGHSSYNEQFF.

The chain has TRBV7-9 and TRBJ2-2; 7 positions agree with TRBD2. The CDR3 runs 15 residues. The germline V gene has CDR1 SEHNR and CDR2 FQNEAQ (reference sequence). V lost 4 bases, J lost 6 bases, and 8 bases stayed unmatched. CDR3 sequence reads: CASSSRPLAAGELFF. The CDR3 DNA sequence: TGTGCCAGCAGCTCCAGGCCCCTAGCGGCCGGGGAGCTGTTTTTT.

The chain recombines TRBV6-1 with TRBJ2-1; D might be TRBD2 (6 bases). This CDR3 is built from 16 residues. CDR1 is MNHNS, CDR2 SASEGT, per germline. V was cut by 5 bases and J by 4 bases, with 18 bases left in between. The CDR3 region is CASSTLAGLAYNEQFF. CDR3 sequence (DNA): TGTGCCAGCAGTACCTTAGCTGGGCTAGCGTACAATGAGCAGTTCTTC.

This clonotype was observed a handful of times. The chain is built from TRBV12-3 or TRBV12-4 and TRBJ2-1, with TRBD2 as a possible D gene (5 bases). The CDR3 totals 15 residues. The V end was cut by 5 bases, the J end by 7 bases, with 18 bases between. CDR3 amino acids: CASSPEDSPGNEQFF. In nucleotides, the CDR3 is TGTGCCAGCAGTCCAGAGGACTCCCCGGGAAATGAGCAGTTCTTC.

This clonotype was counted only a few times. The CDR3 DNA reads TGTGCCAGCACCTTGGGACAGACCGAGACTGAAGCTTTCTTT. Amino acids: CASTLGQTETEAFF. The V and J genes are TRBV12-3 or TRBV12-4 and TRBJ1-1; 7 nucleotides line up with TRBD1. The CDR3 has 14 residues. The V segment lost 7 bases and the J segment 5 bases; nucleotides outside the gene matches: 10.

This clonotype was counted at least ten times. CDR3 sequence reads: CASAWDSSYGYTF. The CDR3 DNA reads as TGTGCCAGCGCTTGGGACAGTTCCTATGGCTACACCTTC. The gene calls are TRBV2 and TRBJ1-2; 7 nucleotides line up with TRBD1. The CDR3 is made up of 13 amino acids. After removal of 8 bases from V and 4 bases from J, the junction contained 7 bases not matched to a gene. Germline assignment: CDR1 SNHLY and CDR2 FYNNEI.

V is TRBV7-9 and J is TRBJ1-6, with D possibly being TRBD1 (5 bases). CDR3 length equals 14 residues. The V end was cut by 5 bases, the J end by 4 bases, with 9 bases between. CDR1 SEHNR and CDR2 FQNEAQ come from the germline V gene (reference sequence). The CDR3 nucleotides are TGTGCCAGCAGCCTCGACAGTTATAATTCACCCCTCCACTTT. Its protein product is CASSLDSYNSPLHF.

This clonotype was recorded a few times. J is TRBJ2-3 and V is TRBV29-1, with 9 bases that match TRBD1. Trimming at V came to 5 bases and at J to 4 bases, leaving 7 bases not matched to a gene. The germline CDR1 and CDR2 sequences are SQVTM and ANQGSEA. This CDR3 spans 14 amino acids. The CDR3 reads CSVPIQGASDTQYF. The CDR3 DNA sequence: TGCAGCGTTCCTATACAGGGGGCATCAGATACGCAGTATTTT.

In its sample, this clonotype was seen a few times. The chain combines TRBV5-1 with TRBJ2-3; no reliable D call. Trimming cost V 0 bases and J 4 bases, with 12 bases left between them. This CDR3 region has 15 residues. CDR1 is SGHRS, CDR2 YFSETQ, per germline. CDR3 sequence: CASSLDGNPADTQYF. In DNA, the CDR3 is TGCGCCAGCAGCTTGGACGGCAACCCCGCAGATACGCAGTATTTT.

CDR3 amino acids: CSVDAGDGYTF. In DNA, the CDR3 is TGCAGCGTTGATGCGGGAGATGGCTACACCTTC. This sequence joins TRBV29-1 and TRBJ1-2; D remains unclear. Germline CDR1 SQVTM, CDR2 ANQGSEA. The CDR3 covers 11 residues. The germline V and J ends were trimmed by 3 bases and 6 bases, with 8 bases remaining between them.

This clonotype appeared once. The rearrangement joins TRBV2 to TRBJ2-2; D possibly corresponds to TRBD2 (6 bases). Looked up from germline, CDR1 is SNHLY and CDR2 is FYNNEI. CDR3 size: 13 residues. The germline V and J ends were trimmed by 7 bases and 5 bases, with 11 bases remaining between them. The CDR3 DNA reads TGTGCCAGCACCCCGGCGGGGACCGGGGAGCTGTTTTTT. Protein sequence: CASTPAGTGELFF.

The chain joins TRBV20-1 to TRBJ2-5; perhaps TRBD2 as D (6 bases). This CDR3 comprises 12 residues. Trimming removed 3 bases from V and 5 bases from J, with 10 bases in between. The germline V gene encodes CDR1 DFQATT and CDR2 SNEGSKA (reference sequence). CDR3 residues: CSASFAGETQYF. CDR3 coding DNA: TGCAGTGCTAGTTTCGCGGGGGAGACCCAGTACTTC.

This clonotype was picked up a small number of times. V usage is TRBV29-1 and J usage is TRBJ1-5; D possibly corresponds to TRBD1 (6 bases). CDR3 length equals 15 residues. Trimming took off 7 bases at V and 7 bases at J, with 23 bases between the two ends. Germline CDR1 reads SQVTM; CDR2 reads ANQGSEA. This CDR3 reads CSATSGAGEGQPQHF. In DNA form, the CDR3 reads TGCAGCGCTACCTCTGGGGCAGGGGAAGGGCAGCCCCAGCATTTT.

This clonotype was seen a few times. The genes are TRBV12-3 or TRBV12-4 and TRBJ2-1; 9 bases map to TRBD2. The CDR3 length is 16 residues. V lost 6 bases to trimming and J lost 9 bases; unmatched junction nucleotides: 15. The CDR3 protein is CASSPNRGGRAGEQFF. CDR3 coding DNA: TGTGCCAGCAGCCCTAACAGAGGCGGGAGGGCCGGTGAGCAGTTCTTC.

At least ten counts were recorded for this clonotype. The rearrangement uses TRBV5-1 and TRBJ2-7; the D gene is possibly TRBD1 (6 bases). The CDR3 runs to 12 residues. The V end was cut by 4 bases, the J end by 6 bases, with 11 bases between. Germline CDR1 reads SGHRS; CDR2 reads YFSETQ. The CDR3 nucleotides read TGCGCCAGCAGCAAGACAGGCCCCGAGCAGTACTTC. Translated, it gives CASSKTGPEQYF.

This clonotype was seen at least ten times. The rearrangement joins TRBV18 to TRBJ2-1, with a weak D call TRBD1 (5 bases). The CDR3 runs 14 residues. The V gene lost 2 bases and the J gene lost 6 bases, with 11 bases spanning the gap. Germline CDR1 and CDR2: KGHSH and LQKENI. The CDR3 is CASSPGQGFNEQFF. CDR3 sequence (DNA): TGTGCCAGCTCACCAGGACAAGGTTTCAATGAGCAGTTCTTC.

This clonotype came up a few times. The chain links TRBV6-5 to TRBJ2-5; D is unresolved. With 8 bases removed from V and 10 bases from J, the gap between germline ends came to 20 bases. This CDR3 contains 13 residues. Germline V gene data show CDR1 as MNHEY and CDR2 as SVGAGI. This CDR3 reads CASRTLLGESQYF. The CDR3 region has the DNA TGTGCCAGCCGGACCTTGCTTGGGGAAAGCCAGTACTTC.

This clonotype appeared a few times. V gene TRBV30 combines with J gene TRBJ1-3; D remains ambiguous. The CDR3 loop spans 13 amino acids. Germline loops: CDR1 GTSNPN, CDR2 SVGIG (reference sequence). Deletions cut 0 bases from V and 2 bases from J, with 5 bases between. DNA for the CDR3: TGTGCCTGGAGTGTATCTCCTGGAAACACCATATATTTT. It yields the protein CAWSVSPGNTIYF. Full variable domain (rest looked up from reference TRBV30 and TRBJ1-3): SQTIHQWPATLVQPVGSPLSLECTVEGTSNPNLYWYRQAAGRGLQLLFYSVGIGQISSEVPQNLSASRPQDRQFILSSKKLLLSDSGFYLCAWSVSPGNTIYFGEGSWLTVV.

V usage is TRBV5-5 and J usage is TRBJ2-5, with unresolved D. CDR3 length: 13 amino acids. CDR1 SGHKS and CDR2 YYEKEE come from the germline V gene (reference sequence). Trimming stripped 2 bases from V and 0 bases from J, with 5 bases between. The CDR3: CASSFANQETQYF. CDR3 sequence (DNA): TGTGCCAGCAGCTTTGCGAACCAAGAGACCCAGTACTTC. The whole variable domain, remainder taken from reference TRBV5-5 and TRBJ2-5, is DAGVTQSPTHLIKTRGQQVTLRCSPISGHKSVSWYQQVLGQGPQFIFQYYEKEERGRGNFPDRFSARQFPNYSSELNVNALLLGDSALYLCASSFANQETQYFGPGTRLLVL.

This clonotype was recorded a few times. The V and J genes are TRBV2 and TRBJ2-3, with D perhaps TRBD1 (6 bases). CDR3 length: 14 amino acids. V was trimmed by 6 bases and J by 2 bases, leaving 12 bases between them. CDR1 and CDR2 from the germline V gene are SNHLY and FYNNEI. The CDR3 is CASRKQGVTDTQYF. The CDR3 DNA sequence: TGTGCCAGCAGGAAACAGGGAGTCACAGATACGCAGTATTTT.

This clonotype was counted many times. V gene TRBV3-1 combines with J gene TRBJ2-5; D uncertain. V was cut by 1 base and J by 9 bases, with 6 bases left in between. Looked up from germline, CDR1 is LGHDT and CDR2 is YNNKEL (reference sequence). CDR3 length equals 11 residues. Here the CDR3 reads CASSQGKAQYF. The CDR3, as DNA: TGTGCCAGCAGCCAAGGAAAGGCCCAGTACTTC.

This clonotype was detected a few times. The V call is TRBV10-1, the J call TRBJ2-1; D is unclear. The CDR3 is 14 amino acids. Trimming left V 6 bases short and J 0 bases short, with 9 bases between. Germline V gene data show CDR1 as WNHNN and CDR2 as SYGVQD (reference sequence). This chain's CDR3 is CASSHRNSYNEQFF. The CDR3 nucleotides read TGCGCCAGCAGCCACCGGAACTCCTACAATGAGCAGTTCTTC.

This clonotype came up a few times. V gene TRBV14 combines with J gene TRBJ2-1; TRBD2 matches at 8 bases. With V trimmed by 4 bases and J by 4 bases, 9 bases remained unmatched. The germline CDR1 and CDR2 sequences are SGHDN and FVKESK. This CDR3 region has 16 residues. CDR3 protein: CASSRATSASYNEQFF. DNA of the CDR3: TGTGCCAGCAGCCGAGCGACTAGCGCGTCTTACAATGAGCAGTTCTTC.

The rearrangement links TRBV11-3 to TRBJ2-3; D is unclear. V was pared by 5 bases and J by 6 bases, with 21 bases between. This CDR3 contains 16 residues. CDR1 and CDR2 from the germline V gene are SGHNT and YENEEA. The CDR3 DNA reads TGTGCCAGCAGCCCTGGGATAGACGCGAATATGGATACGCAGTATTTT. It codes for CASSPGIDANMDTQYF. The entire variable domain, with the rest obtained from reference TRBV11-3 and TRBJ2-3, is as follows: EAGVVQSPRYKIIEKKQPVAFWCNPISGHNTLYWYLQNLGQGPELLIRYENEEAVDDSQLPKDRFSAERLKGVDSTLKIQPAELGDSAVYLCASSPGIDANMDTQYFGPGTRLTVL.